What follows describes a single TCR beta chain. A much larger clone lies one base from this, so it may be a read error. It was genomic DNA that served as the template for profiling TCR beta VDJ and CDR3. TCRdb reprocessed the reads via MiXCR and lists one record per CDR3 protein. This table has 400,000 to 450,000 distinct CDR3 sequences, about 70% appearing once. The sample is drawn from a study of CD8+CD57+ T cells in acquired aplastic anemia. Study context: Mean yield of DNA from sorted CD4+ and CD8+ cells was roughly 3.4 ug.

V lost 2 bases to trimming and J lost 7 bases, with 12 bases between them. The CDR3 is made up of 13 amino acids. Germline V gives CDR1 LGHDT, CDR2 YNNKEL (reference sequence). This rearrangement joins TRBV3-1 to TRBJ2-7, with a weak D call TRBD2 (6 bases). This clonotype originated in a human donor in good health, serving as a control. Sample: sorted CD4+, CD8+, or CD8+CD57+ T cells (not recorded which) from PBMCs. The CDR3 reads CASSQLRGHEQYF. Written as DNA, the CDR3 is TGTGCCAGCAGCCAACTGCGGGGTCATGAGCAGTACTTC.